One sample yielded the 25 T cell receptor beta chains listed below, sequenced in a study of shared clonotypes between healthy human individuals. Here immunoSEQ multiplex PCR was the method, and the copy in TCRdb shows in-frame clones only, minus some. The table has hundreds of thousands of clones, 76% seen once. Sequenced input: PBMCs. The receptor set was obtained from a woman in her forties in good health. Some clones in this sample may be carry-over from other donors' samples.

V gene TRBV5-4 combines with J gene TRBJ1-1; 10 bases match TRBD1. The CDR3 covers 14 residues. Per the germline V gene, CDR1 is SGHNT and CDR2 is YYREEE (reference sequence). J was trimmed by 11 bases and V by 2 bases; bases with no gene match: 9. The CDR3 nucleotides read TGTGCCAGCAGCTTCACCCACGACAGGGGGCAGGCTTTCTTT. It translates to CASSFTHDRGQAFF.

As regards this clone: With a much larger clone just one base away, this may be a read error. The genes are TRBV10-3 and TRBJ2-2; D is unclear. Germline CDR1 reads ENHRY; CDR2 reads SYGVKD. The ends were cut back, 3 bases at V and 5 bases at J, with 13 bases in the middle. CDR3 size: 15 residues. For the CDR3, the DNA is TGTGCCATCAGTGATCAGCTACTGAATACCGGGGAGCTGTTTTTT. As protein: CAISDQLLNTGELFF.

The chain joins TRBV5-4 to TRBJ1-2; weak D call: TRBD1 (6 bases). The V gene's germline CDR1 is SGHNT and CDR2 YYREEE (reference sequence). V gave up 4 bases and J gave up 2 bases, with 12 bases separating them. The CDR3 length is 14 residues. The CDR3 DNA is TGTGCCAGCAGCAGTTACAGGGAAAACTATGGCTACACCTTC. The encoded protein is CASSSYRENYGYTF. The full variable domain, in which reference TRBV5-4 and TRBJ1-2 provide the parts outside the CDR3, is ETGVTQSPTHLIKTRGQQVTLRCSSQSGHNTVSWYQQALGQGPQFIFQYYREEENGRGNFPPRFSGLQFPNYSSELNVNALELDDSALYLCASSSYRENYGYTFGSGTRLTVV.

The genes are TRBV2 and TRBJ2-5, with D unresolved. Trimming took 1 base from V and 3 from J, leaving 6 bases between them. CDR1 is SNHLY and CDR2 is FYNNEI in the germline V gene. The CDR3 totals 13 residues. As DNA, the CDR3 is TGTGCCAGCAGTGAAGAGGGAAAAGAGACCCAGTACTTC. It codes for CASSEEGKETQYF.

V is TRBV30 and J is TRBJ1-1; 7 positions match TRBD1. CDR1 and CDR2 (germline): GTSNPN, SVGIG (reference sequence). Trimming removed 4 bases from V and 2 bases from J; junction bases left unmatched: 7. This CDR3 region has 14 residues. In DNA form, the CDR3 reads TGTGCCTGGACGACAGGGATAGTCAACACTGAAGCTTTCTTT. The encoded protein is CAWTTGIVNTEAFF.

The genes are TRBV28 and TRBJ2-5; the D gene is possibly TRBD2 (5 bases). From germline, CDR1 is MDHEN and CDR2 SYDVKM. This CDR3 contains 16 residues. The V end lost 3 bases, the J end lost 1 base, and 15 bases lay between the germline ends. In nucleotides, the CDR3 is TGTGCCAGCAGTTTTCTGGGTGGGAGTGGCCAAGAGACCCAGTACTTC. It translates to CASSFLGGSGQETQYF.

CDR3: CASSTNTGERRNIQYF. In nucleotides, the CDR3 is TGTGCCAGCAGCACCAACACAGGGGAACGTAGAAACATTCAGTACTTC. The chain recombines TRBV11-2 with TRBJ2-4, with 7 bases fitting TRBD1. Per germline, CDR1 SGHAT and CDR2 FQNNGV. The CDR3 is made up of 16 amino acids. With V trimmed by 5 bases and J by 6 bases, 13 bases remained unmatched.

The chain uses TRBV29-1 and TRBJ2-7; D is perhaps TRBD2 (5 bases). Germline CDR1 reads SQVTM; CDR2 reads ANQGSEA. The CDR3 length is 12 residues. V lost 4 bases and J 2 bases, leaving 9 bases between the germline ends. The CDR3 loop reads CSVGTSTYEQYF. The CDR3 DNA follows: TGCAGCGTTGGGACTTCCACCTACGAGCAGTACTTC.

The chain combines TRBV27 with TRBJ2-5, with a weak D call TRBD2 (5 bases). CDR1 and CDR2 (germline): MNHEY, SMNVEV (reference sequence). The CDR3 covers 13 residues. Trimming removed 6 bases at V and 5 bases at J, with 13 bases between. CDR3 nucleotide sequence: TGTGCCAGCAGCCAGACACGAGGGGAGACCCAGTACTTC. It encodes CASSQTRGETQYF.

A remark on this clone: Its ends do not fully match the called genes, so a read error is possible. Other DNA sequences in the same sample also yield this CDR3. The chain carries TRBV4-2 and TRBJ1-1; 8 positions match TRBD1. The CDR3 runs to 16 residues. Germline CDR1 LGHNA, CDR2 YNFKEQ. CDR3 in DNA: TGTGCCAGCAGCCCGTGGACAGGGATTGCGGACACTGAAGCTTTCTTC. This translates into CASSPWTGIADTEAFF.

V and J are TRBV5-6 and TRBJ2-7; 8 nucleotides line up with TRBD2. CDR1 is SGHDT and CDR2 is YYEEEE in the germline V gene. V trimming: 4 bases; J trimming: 6 bases; junction bases outside the gene matches: 6. The CDR3 runs 13 residues. The CDR3 coding sequence is TGTGCCAGCAGCCCGGGACTAGTTAGCGAGCAGTACTTC. This codes for CASSPGLVSEQYF.

At least ten counts were recorded for this clone. The J gene is TRBJ2-2, the V gene TRBV7-6; the D is unclear. The CDR3 is made up of 14 amino acids. The germline V gene has CDR1 SGHVS and CDR2 FNYEAQ. V was clipped by 4 bases and J by 0 bases, with 6 bases between them. CDR3 nucleotide sequence: TGTGCCAGCAGCTCCACCTCGAACACCGGGGAGCTGTTTTTT. Translated: CASSSTSNTGELFF. Full variable domain (outside the CDR3, taken from reference TRBV7-6 and TRBJ2-2): GAGVSQSPRYKVTKRGQDVALRCDPISGHVSLYWYRQALGQGPEFLTYFNYEAQQDKSGLPNDRFSAERPEGSISTLTIQRTEQRDSAMYRCASSSTSNTGELFFGEGSRLTVL.

This clone showed up just a few times. The rearrangement links TRBV19 to TRBJ1-4, with a possible D match to TRBD1 (6 bases). Germline CDR1 reads LNHDA; CDR2 reads SQIVND (reference sequence). V lost 2 bases, J lost 7 bases, and 17 bases lay in between. The CDR3 loop spans 16 amino acids. CDR3 sequence (DNA): TGTGCCAGTAGTATAAAGTCGGACAGAATTGGTGAAAAACTGTTTTTT. Protein: CASSIKSDRIGEKLFF.

This sequence joins TRBV11-2 and TRBJ1-1; a weak D match, TRBD1 (5 bases). The germline V gene has CDR1 SGHAT and CDR2 FQNNGV. CDR3 size: 15 residues. Between the trimmed V and J ends, which lost 5 bases and 3 bases, there was a span of 16 bases. CDR3 DNA: TGTGCCAGCAGCCTCGGGGGGGAGTTCGACACTGAAGCTTTCTTT. Translated: CASSLGGEFDTEAFF.

This chain joins TRBV18 and TRBJ2-2; TRBD2 aligns across 8 bases. CDR3 length: 14 amino acids. V gave up 4 bases and J gave up 7 bases; unmatched junction bases: 5. Germline V CDR1 and CDR2: KGHSH, LQKENI. The CDR3 spells CASSQYSGSGELFF. CDR3 bases: TGTGCCAGCTCACAATACAGCGGGAGCGGGGAGCTGTTTTTT.

The chain has TRBV10-3 and TRBJ2-5, with 8 nucleotides matching TRBD1. Judging by the DNA end, TRBJ2-7 fits better; the J call may be wrong. CDR1 and CDR2 from the germline V gene are ENHRY and SYGVKD. The CDR3 length is 14 residues. The CDR3 region is CAISDDRGINEQYF. The CDR3 nucleotides are TGTGCCATCAGTGACGACAGGGGTATCAACGAGCAGTACTTC.

The chain joins TRBV9 to TRBJ2-1; 8 nucleotides match TRBD1. Trimming took 4 bases from V and 9 from J; bases not matched to a gene: 6. The CDR3 has 13 amino acids. From germline, CDR1 is SGDLS and CDR2 YYNGEE. The CDR3 here is CASSPPRGLEQFF. The CDR3 region has the DNA TGTGCCAGCAGCCCCCCCAGGGGGCTTGAGCAGTTCTTC.

The J gene is TRBJ1-4, the V gene TRBV30; D gene uncertain. Germline V gives CDR1 GTSNPN, CDR2 SVGIG (reference sequence). CDR3 length equals 14 residues. V dropped 7 bases and J dropped 5 bases, with 17 bases sitting between them. The CDR3 sequence: CALSGPPINEKLFF. In DNA form, the CDR3 reads TGTGCCTTGTCCGGGCCACCCATAAATGAAAAACTGTTTTTT.

This clone showed up just once. V usage is TRBV7-9 and J usage is TRBJ2-5; TRBD2 matches at 14 bases. Trimming took 5 bases from V and 4 from J; bases not matched to a gene: 6. CDR1 and CDR2 from the germline V gene are SEHNR and FQNEAQ (reference sequence). The CDR3 contains 16 residues. CDR3 sequence reads: CASSRGLAGVSETQYF. The CDR3, as DNA: TGTGCCAGCAGCCGGGGACTAGCGGGAGTCTCAGAGACCCAGTACTTC.

The V call is TRBV19, the J call TRBJ1-1; 8 bases are shared with TRBD1. Germline V gene sequence: CDR1 LNHDA, CDR2 SQIVND (reference sequence). This CDR3 region has 15 residues. V was pared by 3 bases and J by 6 bases, with 9 bases of the junction left unmatched. The CDR3 DNA reads TGTGCCAGTAGTATTAAGACAGGGGAGAGCGCTGAAGCTTTCTTT. It encodes CASSIKTGESAEAFF.

The CDR3 bases are TGTGCCAGCAGTGAGGGCGGGCCTGAGCAGTTCTTC. Translating gives CASSEGGPEQFF. This chain joins TRBV2 and TRBJ2-1, with D maybe TRBD2 (5 bases). V shed 3 bases and J shed 9 bases, with 9 bases lying between them. This CDR3 has 12 amino acids. Germline CDR1 is SNHLY and CDR2 is FYNNEI.

The chain couples TRBV27 to TRBJ1-5; 7 nucleotides align to TRBD1. V lost 2 bases, J lost 4 bases, and 8 bases stayed unmatched. The CDR3 length is 16 residues. Germline CDR1 and CDR2: MNHEY and SMNVEV (reference sequence). The CDR3 reads CASSLRAGGTNQPQHF. The CDR3 coding sequence is TGTGCCAGCAGTTTACGAGCAGGGGGGACGAATCAGCCCCAGCATTTT.

This clone occurred a few times. This chain links TRBV27 with TRBJ2-7; 7 bases line up with TRBD2. CDR3 length: 13 residues. Unmatched junction bases numbered 7, after V lost 5 bases and J lost 6 bases. The germline gives CDR1 MNHEY, CDR2 SMNVEV (reference sequence). CDR3 in DNA: TGTGCCAGCAGTACAGGACTAGGTTTCGAGCAGTACTTC. It yields the protein CASSTGLGFEQYF.

The rearrangement joins TRBV9 to TRBJ2-7; D is perhaps TRBD1 or TRBD2 (5 bases each). This CDR3 has 14 amino acids. V lost 6 bases to trimming and J lost 7 bases, with 20 bases between them. Germline loops: CDR1 SGDLS, CDR2 YYNGEE. Here the CDR3 reads CASNPGPSSEEQYF. The CDR3 region has the DNA TGTGCCAGCAACCCGGGACCCTCAAGTGAAGAGCAGTACTTC.

V is TRBV28 and J is TRBJ2-1; tentatively, D is TRBD1 or TRBD2 (5 bases each). The CDR3 is 14 amino acids. The germline CDR1 and CDR2 sequences are MDHEN and SYDVKM. V was shortened by 5 bases and J by 5 bases, with 13 bases between the two germline ends. CDR3 DNA: TGTGCCAGCAGTCCCCCGGGACGACACAATGAGCAGTTCTTC. This encodes CASSPPGRHNEQFF. The variable domain in full, with the rest retrieved from reference TRBV28 and TRBJ2-1, is DVKVTQSSRYLVKRTGEKVFLECVQDMDHENMFWYRQDPGLGLRLIYFSYDVKMKEKGDIPEGYSVSREKKERFSLILESASTNQTSMYLCASSPPGRHNEQFFGPGTRLTVL.